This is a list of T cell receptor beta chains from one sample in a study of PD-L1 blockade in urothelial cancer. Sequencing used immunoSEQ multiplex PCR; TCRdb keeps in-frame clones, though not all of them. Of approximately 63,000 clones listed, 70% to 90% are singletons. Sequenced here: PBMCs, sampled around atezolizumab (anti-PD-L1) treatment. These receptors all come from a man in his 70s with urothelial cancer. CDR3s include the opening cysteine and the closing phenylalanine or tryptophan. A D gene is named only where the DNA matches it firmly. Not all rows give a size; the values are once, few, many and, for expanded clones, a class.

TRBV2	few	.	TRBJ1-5	TGTGCCAGCGGGGGGAACAATCAGCCCCAGCATTTT	CASGGNNQPQHF
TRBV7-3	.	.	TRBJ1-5	TGTGCCAGCAGCTTAACGTATCGTACTCTCCAGCCCCAGCATTTT	CASSLTYRTLQPQHF
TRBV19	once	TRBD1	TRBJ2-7	TGTGCCAGTAGTATAGACGAGACAGGGGCCTACGAGCAGTACTTC	CASSIDETGAYEQYF
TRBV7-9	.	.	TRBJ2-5	TGTGCCAGCAGCTTAGTGGTAGGCGGGACTGAGACCCAGTACTTC	CASSLVVGGTETQYF
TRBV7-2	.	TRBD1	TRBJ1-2	TGTGCCAGCAGCCCCGGGACAGGGGGTTGGTATGGCTACACCTTC	CASSPGTGGWYGYTF
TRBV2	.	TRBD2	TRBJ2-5	TGTGCCAGCAGCAGGACTAGCGGGAGTGGAGAGACCCAGTACTTC	CASSRTSGSGETQYF
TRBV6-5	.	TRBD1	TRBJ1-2	TGTGCCAGCTCCGCGGACAGGGTAATCTACACCTTC	CASSADRVIYTF
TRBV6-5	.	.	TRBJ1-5	TGTGCCAGCAGTTATGACGGTGCGGGAAAGCCCCAGCATTTT	CASSYDGAGKPQHF
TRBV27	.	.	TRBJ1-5	TGTGCCAGCAGTTTATCATCAGGAAATCAGCCCCAGCATTTT	CASSLSSGNQPQHF
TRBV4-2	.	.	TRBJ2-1	TGTGCCAGCAGCCAAGAAGAACGAGAGGGGGCCTACAATGAGCAGTTCTTC	CASSQEEREGAYNEQFF
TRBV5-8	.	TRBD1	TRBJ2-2	TGTGCCAGCAGCTTGACGGGACAGGTACCCGGGGAGCTGTTTTTT	CASSLTGQVPGELFF
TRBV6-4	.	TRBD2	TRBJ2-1	TGTGCCAGCAGTGAAGGCCTAGCGGGAAACAATGAGCAGTTCTTC	CASSEGLAGNNEQFF
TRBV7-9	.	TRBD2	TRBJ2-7	TGTGCCAGCAGCTCGACTAGCGGATACCTACGAGAGCAGTACTTC	CASSSTSGYLREQYF
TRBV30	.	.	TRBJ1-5	TGTGCCTGGAGTGTAAACATTAATCAGCCCCAGCATTTT	CAWSVNINQPQHF
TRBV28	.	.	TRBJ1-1	TGTGCCAGCAGGACGGACACGATGAACACTGAAGCTTTCTTT	CASRTDTMNTEAFF
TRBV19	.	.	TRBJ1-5	TGTGCCAGTAGTATGGAGAGAAGTTTCAATCAGCCCCAGCATTTT	CASSMERSFNQPQHF
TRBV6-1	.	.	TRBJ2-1	TGTGCCACCTCCCGAGGTAGCGGCGAATACAATGAGCAGTTCTTC	CATSRGSGEYNEQFF
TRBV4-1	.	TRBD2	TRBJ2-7	TGCGCCAGCAGCCAAACCACAGCGGGAGGGCCGCGGGAGCAGTACTTC	CASSQTTAGGPREQYF
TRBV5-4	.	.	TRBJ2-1	TGTGCCAGCAGCCCCCACGACGGGAGTTCCTACAATGAGCAGTTCTTC	CASSPHDGSSYNEQFF
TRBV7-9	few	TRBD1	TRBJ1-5	TGTGCCAGCAGCCAACAGGGGGGTAGTCAGCCCCAGCATTTT	CASSQQGGSQPQHF
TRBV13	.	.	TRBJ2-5	TGTGCCAGCAGCTTTGGCGAGACCCAGTACTTC	CASSFGETQYF
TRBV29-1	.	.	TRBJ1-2	TGCAGCGTTGTACAGCCGGGAGGCTACACCTTC	CSVVQPGGYTF
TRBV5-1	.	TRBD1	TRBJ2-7	TGCGCCAGCAGCCTGGGACAGGAACTCTACGAGCAGTACTTC	CASSLGQELYEQYF
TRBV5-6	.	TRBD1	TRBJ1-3	TGTGCCAGCAGCTCCTCCTCGACAGGGGGCAGACGAAACACCATATATTTT	CASSSSSTGGRRNTIYF
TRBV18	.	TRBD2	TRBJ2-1	TGTGCCAGCTCACCCGGGGTAGCGGGGACCTACAATGAGCAGTTCTTC	CASSPGVAGTYNEQFF
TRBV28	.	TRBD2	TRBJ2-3	TGTGCCAGCAGTTCAATAGCGGGAGGGCCGAAAGATACGCAGTATTTT	CASSSIAGGPKDTQYF
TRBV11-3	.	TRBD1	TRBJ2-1	TGTGCCAGCAGCTTAGAAGGGACAGGGGGCGAGAATGAGCAGTTCTTC	CASSLEGTGGENEQFF